The 25 T cell receptor beta chains below were found in one sample sequenced in a study of T cell clonotyping in hematopoietic cell transplantation. Repertoires were generated with immunoSEQ multiplex PCR, while TCRdb's copy carries only in-frame clones and drops some. The sample comprises 7,000 or so clones, 88% of which are singletons, and 5.5% to 9% rests with the top ten. Documented time point: recipient sample about 28 days before transplant, after cytoreduction. The sample consisted of peripheral blood mononuclear cells, taken before stem cell transplant. The receptors derive from a man in his 60s with acute myeloid leukemia. Some clones in this sample may be carry-over from other donors' samples.

The rearrangement links TRBV5-6 to TRBJ1-1; a weak D match, TRBD1 (6 bases). The CDR3 runs 13 residues. The germline V gene has CDR1 SGHDT and CDR2 YYEEEE. V shed 7 bases and J shed 7 bases, with 17 bases lying between them. DNA for the CDR3: TGTGCCAGCCGAGGGGGATTTGAGGGTGAAGCTTTCTTT. Translation: CASRGGFEGEAFF. Filled out from reference TRBV5-6 and TRBJ1-1, the complete variable domain reads DAGVTQSPTHLIKTRGQQVTLRCSPKSGHDTVSWYQQALGQGPQFIFQYYEEEERQRGNFPDRFSGHQFPNYSSELNVNALLLGDSALYLCASRGGFEGEAFFGQGTRLTVV.

The count of this clone is one. The chain joins TRBV4-1 to TRBJ1-2, with TRBD1 matching over 9 bases. The CDR3 has 16 amino acids. The V segment lost 6 bases and the J segment 0 bases; nucleotides outside the gene matches: 8. Germline V lookup: CDR1 MGHRA, CDR2 YSYEKL. The CDR3 DNA follows: TGCGCCAGCAGTTACGACAGGGGGGTGACTAACTATGGCTACACCTTC. This encodes CASSYDRGVTNYGYTF.

The chain links TRBV2 to TRBJ2-7; D is undetermined. Germline CDR1 SNHLY, CDR2 FYNNEI. V was shortened by 10 bases and J by 7 bases, with 17 bases between the two germline ends. The length of the CDR3 is 12 residues. In DNA, the CDR3 is TGTGCCATCGACGTTGATCCCAGGGAGCAGTACTTC. Protein product: CAIDVDPREQYF.

This chain connects TRBV28 to TRBJ1-1, with 8 bases that match TRBD1. The germline V gene encodes CDR1 MDHEN and CDR2 SYDVKM. The trim removed 5 bases at V and 8 bases at J, leaving 7 bases unmatched. The CDR3 runs 13 residues. The CDR3 loop reads CASSPSYRGEAFF. The CDR3 DNA follows: TGTGCCAGCAGTCCCTCCTACAGGGGGGAAGCTTTCTTT. The variable domain in full, with the rest retrieved from reference TRBV28 and TRBJ1-1, is DVKVTQSSRYLVKRTGEKVFLECVQDMDHENMFWYRQDPGLGLRLIYFSYDVKMKEKGDIPEGYSVSREKKERFSLILESASTNQTSMYLCASSPSYRGEAFFGQGTRLTVV.

The chain has TRBV2 and TRBJ2-1, with D possibly matching TRBD2 (5 bases). V dropped 4 bases and J dropped 4 bases, with 14 bases sitting between them. The CDR3 is made up of 15 amino acids. The germline gives CDR1 SNHLY, CDR2 FYNNEI. The CDR3 spells CASSALDPIYNEQFF. The CDR3 DNA follows: TGTGCCAGCAGTGCACTAGACCCCATTTACAATGAGCAGTTCTTC.

DNA for the CDR3: TGCGCCAGCAGCTTGGCCTTGGGACAGGGCACAGATACGCAGTATTTT. It yields the protein CASSLALGQGTDTQYF. This chain links TRBV5-1 with TRBJ2-3, with 8 bases that match TRBD1. Germline-derived CDR1 and CDR2 are SGHRS and YFSETQ. Trimming at V came to 0 bases and at J to 1 base, leaving 4 bases not matched to a gene. The CDR3 totals 16 residues.

About this clone itself: The same CDR3 arises from other DNA sequences in this sample as well. The chain's CDR3 is CASRRQNPYGYTF. The CDR3 DNA sequence: TGTGCCAGCAGGAGACAGAACCCCTATGGCTACACCTTC. V is TRBV28 and J is TRBJ1-2, with D possibly TRBD1 on 5 matching bases. V lost 6 bases to trimming and J lost 4 bases, with 12 bases between them. The CDR3 length is 13 residues. CDR1 and CDR2 from the germline V gene are MDHEN and SYDVKM.

The CDR3 sequence: CSVGGGVFGNTIYF. CDR3 DNA: TGCAGCGTTGGGGGAGGGGTGTTTGGAAACACCATATATTTT. This chain uses TRBV29-1 with TRBJ1-3; a weak D match, TRBD1 (5 bases). The germline V and J ends were trimmed by 4 bases and 3 bases, with 13 bases remaining between them. CDR1 is SQVTM, CDR2 ANQGSEA, per germline. The CDR3 is made up of 14 amino acids.

The rearrangement joins TRBV20-1 to TRBJ2-5, with TRBD1 identical over 8 bases. Germline trimming cut 6 bases from V and 5 bases from J; bases unmatched to any gene: 2. Germline V gives CDR1 DFQATT, CDR2 SNEGSKA (reference sequence). This CDR3 comprises 11 residues. This CDR3 is CSAGQGETQYF. Here the CDR3 DNA reads TGCAGTGCCGGACAGGGCGAGACCCAGTACTTC.

The chain uses TRBV29-1 and TRBJ1-4, with D perhaps matching TRBD1 (6 bases). The V end was cut by 7 bases, the J end by 7 bases, with 10 bases between. Per the germline V gene, CDR1 is SQVTM and CDR2 is ANQGSEA. CDR3 length equals 11 residues. Written as DNA, the CDR3 is TGCAGCGCTGAGGGGGGTGAAAAACTGTTTTTT. Its translation is CSAEGGEKLFF.

The chain recombines TRBV27 with TRBJ1-5, with TRBD1 identical over 12 bases. The J segment lost 4 bases and the V segment lost 7 bases, leaving 8 bases of the junction unmatched. CDR3 length equals 16 residues. The germline V gene has CDR1 MNHEY and CDR2 SMNVEV (reference sequence). The CDR3 loop reads CASKPGQGALNQPQHF. The CDR3 DNA reads TGTGCCAGCAAACCGGGACAGGGGGCCCTTAATCAGCCCCAGCATTTT.

This chain uses TRBV5-4 with TRBJ2-1, with TRBD2 matching 9 bases. The CDR3 runs to 16 residues. Unmatched junction bases numbered 12, after V lost 4 bases and J lost 7 bases. The germline V gene has CDR1 SGHNT and CDR2 YYREEE (reference sequence). The CDR3 region has the DNA TGTGCCAGCAGCCGCCCGGGGCGGGAGGGCCGGAATGAGCAGTTCTTC. Protein sequence: CASSRPGREGRNEQFF.

The V gene is TRBV4-2, the J gene TRBJ1-2; D gene ambiguous. CDR1 and CDR2 from the germline V gene are LGHNA and YNFKEQ. With 4 bases removed from V and 6 bases from J, the gap between germline ends came to 18 bases. The CDR3 runs 15 residues. The CDR3 here is CASSREDRRQDGYTF. The DNA of the CDR3 is TGTGCCAGCAGCCGAGAGGATCGACGCCAAGATGGCTACACCTTC.

V gene TRBV27 combines with J gene TRBJ1-1; possibly TRBD1 for D (6 bases). Trimming pared 11 bases from V and 3 bases from J, leaving 22 bases between. CDR1 and CDR2 from the germline V gene are MNHEY and SMNVEV (reference sequence). The CDR3 totals 15 residues. DNA of the CDR3: TGTGCCCGGACGAACGGGGGGCTATCGGACACTGAAGCTTTCTTT. The encoded protein is CARTNGGLSDTEAFF.

The chain uses TRBV10-3 and TRBJ2-7; D is ambiguous. The CDR3 has 12 amino acids. Germline CDR1 reads ENHRY; CDR2 reads SYGVKD. The V gene lost 6 bases and the J gene lost 2 bases, with 8 bases spanning the gap. The CDR3 sequence: CAIRGGTYEQYF. In DNA form, the CDR3 reads TGTGCCATCAGGGGCGGAACCTACGAGCAGTACTTC.

CDR3 nucleotide sequence: TGCGCCAGCAGCTTAGCTAGCGGGAGCTATCGTGGGACCGGGGAGCTGTTTTTT. Its protein is CASSLASGSYRGTGELFF. The chain carries TRBV5-1 and TRBJ2-2; 10 nucleotides line up with TRBD2. Germline trimming cut 2 bases from V and 5 bases from J; bases unmatched to any gene: 12. Germline lookup yields CDR1 SGHRS and CDR2 YFSETQ. The CDR3 totals 18 residues.

This chain joins TRBV21-1 and TRBJ1-1. TRBV21-1 is recorded as a pseudogene. The CDR3 sequence is 12 residues long. The CDR3 is CASSNYGKKAFF. For the CDR3, the DNA is TGTGCCAGCAGCAACTATGGGAAAAAAGCTTTCTTT.

This rearrangement joins TRBV19 to TRBJ2-7; 8 positions match TRBD2. The CDR3 is made up of 13 amino acids. Germline CDR1 reads LNHDA; CDR2 reads SQIVND (reference sequence). The J segment lost 6 bases and the V segment lost 4 bases, leaving 5 bases of the junction unmatched. The CDR3 spells CASSTNRGGEQYF. CDR3 in DNA: TGTGCCAGTAGTACCAACCGGGGGGGCGAGCAGTACTTC.

The chain employs TRBV14 and TRBJ1-2; D is unresolved. The CDR3 has 16 amino acids. The ends were cut back, 6 bases at V and 6 bases at J, with 23 bases in the middle. Germline values: CDR1 SGHDN, CDR2 FVKESK. CDR3: CASRPRTVGSGDGYTF. For the CDR3, the DNA is TGTGCCAGCAGACCCAGGACGGTCGGGTCGGGCGATGGCTACACCTTC.

V is TRBV2 and J is TRBJ1-5; perhaps TRBD1 as D (5 bases). Trimming removed 6 bases at V and 5 bases at J, with 11 bases between. CDR1 and CDR2 (germline): SNHLY, FYNNEI. The CDR3 runs to 13 residues. CDR3 amino acids: CASRWRGDQPQHF. The CDR3 coding sequence is TGTGCCAGCAGGTGGCGGGGGGATCAGCCCCAGCATTTT.

The chain joins TRBV7-6 to TRBJ2-5; 9 bases match TRBD1. The CDR3 covers 15 residues. Per the germline V gene, CDR1 is SGHVS and CDR2 is FNYEAQ. After removal of 0 bases from V and 5 bases from J, the junction contained 4 bases not matched to a gene. Here the CDR3 DNA reads TGTGCCAGCAGCTTAGCCACAGGGGGCCTCGAGACCCAGTACTTC. Encoded protein: CASSLATGGLETQYF.

The chain employs TRBV25-1 and TRBJ1-1, with TRBD1 matching over 8 bases. Per germline, CDR1 MGHDK and CDR2 SYGVNS. The J segment lost 1 base and the V segment lost 3 bases, leaving 4 bases of the junction unmatched. The CDR3 has 15 residues. The CDR3, as DNA: TGTGCCAGCAGTGACAGGGGGCGTGGGAACACTGAAGCTTTCTTT. Its translation is CASSDRGRGNTEAFF.

The J gene is TRBJ1-1, the V gene TRBV27; TRBD1 aligns across 9 bases. The length of the CDR3 is 14 residues. The J segment lost 3 bases and the V segment lost 5 bases, leaving 4 bases of the junction unmatched. Germline V CDR1 and CDR2: MNHEY, SMNVEV (reference sequence). For the CDR3, the DNA is TGTGCCAGCAGTCTACAGGGGGCGGACACTGAAGCTTTCTTT. Protein: CASSLQGADTEAFF.

This rearrangement joins TRBV27 to TRBJ1-5, with D maybe TRBD1 (6 bases). Trimming removed 0 bases from V and 6 bases from J, with 9 bases in between. The CDR3 has 14 amino acids. The germline V gene encodes CDR1 MNHEY and CDR2 SMNVEV (reference sequence). The DNA of the CDR3 is TGTGCCAGCAGTTTATCGGCAGGGGTTCAGCCCCAGCATTTT. Amino acid sequence: CASSLSAGVQPQHF.

This clone was detected only once. The chain uses TRBV5-1 and TRBJ1-2; a possible D gene is TRBD1 (6 bases). Germline V lookup: CDR1 SGHRS, CDR2 YFSETQ. The CDR3 extends over 15 amino acids. V was shortened by 0 bases and J by 8 bases, with 17 bases between the two germline ends. CDR3 in DNA: TGCGCCAGCAGCTTGGAGAGGGGGGAAGGTGGAGGCTACACCTTC. It codes for CASSLERGEGGGYTF.